A few counts support the clone carrying this T cell receptor beta chain. The assay was immunoSEQ multiplex PCR, and TCRdb's table has in-frame clones only and misses some. The table lists tens of thousands of clones, roughly 75% of them singletons. Single viable CD3+CD4+CD8-CD45RO+ cells were sorted as the memory CD4+ T cells. The sample is drawn from a study of memory CD4+ T cells and cytomegalovirus serostatus. Per the germline V gene, CDR1 is SGHDT and CDR2 is YYEEEE. Deletions cut 4 bases from V and 5 bases from J, with 24 bases between. This CDR3 has 17 amino acids. The sequence came from an adult in good health and CMV-seronegative. The sample comprised memory CD4+ T cells from blood. The genes are TRBV5-6 and TRBJ1-2, with D maybe TRBD1 (5 bases). The CDR3 DNA reads TGTGCCAGCAGCCGGGGTCCTGGCATCAGGGCCATATATGGCTACACCTTC. This gives the protein CASSRGPGIRAIYGYTF.